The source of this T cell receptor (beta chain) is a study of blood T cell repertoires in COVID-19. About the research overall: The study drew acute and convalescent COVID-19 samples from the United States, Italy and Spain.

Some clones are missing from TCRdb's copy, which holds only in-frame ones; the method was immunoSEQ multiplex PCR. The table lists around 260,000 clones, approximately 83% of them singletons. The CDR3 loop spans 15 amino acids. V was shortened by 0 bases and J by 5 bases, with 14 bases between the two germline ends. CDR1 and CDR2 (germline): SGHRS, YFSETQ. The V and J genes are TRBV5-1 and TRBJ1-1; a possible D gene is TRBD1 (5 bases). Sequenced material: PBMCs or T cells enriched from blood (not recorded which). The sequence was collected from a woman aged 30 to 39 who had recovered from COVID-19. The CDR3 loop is CASSLAAPGGTEAFF. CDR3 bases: TGCGCCAGCAGCTTGGCAGCCCCCGGGGGGACTGAAGCTTTCTTT.